These 31 T cell receptor beta chains share one sample of origin, sequenced in a study of blood T cell repertoires in COVID-19. Libraries were prepared by immunoSEQ multiplex PCR; TCRdb keeps only in-frame clonotypes and omits some of them. Found here are roughly 70,000 clones, approximately 86% of them singletons; the top ten hold over 6%. Material for sequencing was peripheral blood. The receptors come from a man aged 80 or over with COVID-19, enrolled during active disease.

The chain carries TRBV12-3 or TRBV12-4 and TRBJ1-1; 8 bases match TRBD1. V shed 8 bases, J shed 10 bases, and the junction held 12 bases outside the gene matches. The CDR3 consists of 13 residues. In DNA form, the CDR3 reads TGTGCCAGCTGCCTCAGCAGGGGGCACGGAGCTTTCTTT. This translates into CASCLSRGHGAFF.

V usage is TRBV28 and J usage is TRBJ1-1, with D possibly matching TRBD1 (6 bases). This CDR3 spans 15 amino acids. Trimming stripped 8 bases from V and 3 bases from J, with 19 bases between. Per germline, CDR1 MDHEN and CDR2 SYDVKM. CDR3 sequence reads: CASGLGGGADTEAFF. DNA for the CDR3: TGTGCCAGCGGCTTGGGCGGGGGGGCGGACACTGAAGCTTTCTTT.

J is TRBJ1-5 and V is TRBV19; D unclear. This CDR3 is built from 13 residues. Trimming stripped 3 bases from V and 6 bases from J, with 9 bases between. Per germline, CDR1 LNHDA and CDR2 SQIVND (reference sequence). CDR3 protein: CASSMGDPQPQHF. CDR3 DNA sequence: TGTGCCAGTAGTATGGGAGACCCTCAGCCCCAGCATTTT.

The rearrangement uses TRBV4-2 and TRBJ1-3; D gene ambiguous. In germline, CDR1 is LGHNA, CDR2 YNFKEQ. V lost 1 base to trimming and J lost 4 bases, with 14 bases between them. The CDR3 consists of 16 residues. CDR3 region: CASSQAFGGGGNTIYF. The CDR3 coding sequence is TGTGCCAGCAGCCAAGCTTTCGGAGGAGGGGGAAACACCATATATTTT.

The chain has TRBV27 and TRBJ2-3, with 10 positions matching TRBD2. Germline V gene sequence: CDR1 MNHEY, CDR2 SMNVEV (reference sequence). Germline trimming cut 7 bases from V and 1 base from J; bases unmatched to any gene: 5. The CDR3 spans 15 residues. Here the CDR3 reads CASTPGTSGTDTQYF. The CDR3 nucleotides read TGTGCCAGCACGCCCGGGACTAGCGGCACAGATACGCAGTATTTT.

The J gene is TRBJ1-1, the V gene TRBV10-3, with 9 bases matching TRBD1. V trimming: 9 bases; J trimming: 5 bases; junction bases outside the gene matches: 13. The CDR3 loop spans 15 amino acids. Germline assignment: CDR1 ENHRY and CDR2 SYGVKD. CDR3 nucleotides: TGTGCCATTTCCACAACCGGGACAGGGATGACTGAAGCTTTCTTT. Protein product: CAISTTGTGMTEAFF.

V usage is TRBV7-8 and J usage is TRBJ1-1, with D possibly matching TRBD1 (6 bases). Germline CDR1 is SGHVS and CDR2 is FQNEAQ. The CDR3 is 15 residues long. Trimming took 4 bases from V and 6 from J, leaving 18 bases between them. DNA of the CDR3: TGTGCCAGCAGCTCAGCTGCGGGGGCGTGGGCTGAAGCTTTCTTT. Translation: CASSSAAGAWAEAFF.

The chain has TRBV7-3 and TRBJ1-4, with D maybe TRBD1 (5 bases). This CDR3 spans 13 amino acids. Deletions cut 3 bases from V and 5 bases from J, with 7 bases between. Germline CDR1 reads SGHTA; CDR2 reads FQGTGA. The CDR3 sequence is CASSLTVNEKLFF. CDR3 bases: TGTGCCAGCAGCTTGACAGTGAATGAAAAACTGTTTTTT.

V and J are TRBV10-1 and TRBJ2-1; 7 bases are a match to TRBD2. The CDR3 sequence is 14 residues long. V lost 8 bases and J lost 2; bases outside the gene matches: 6. Looked up from germline, CDR1 is WNHNN and CDR2 is SYGVQD (reference sequence). DNA of the CDR3: TGCGCCAGCGGTCCCAGCGGGGCCTACAATGAGCAGTTCTTC. Amino acids: CASGPSGAYNEQFF.

This chain joins TRBV5-1 and TRBJ1-4; no definite D call. Per germline, CDR1 SGHRS and CDR2 YFSETQ. Trimming took 1 base from V and 8 from J, leaving 9 bases between them. This CDR3 has 13 residues. Here the CDR3 DNA reads TGCGCCAGCAGCTTGTATGGGGAGGAAAAACTGTTTTTT. It yields the protein CASSLYGEEKLFF.

The rearrangement joins TRBV6-5 to TRBJ1-4; tentative D call: TRBD1 (5 bases). There are 14 residues in the CDR3. Trimming removed 5 bases at V and 4 bases at J, with 11 bases between. Germline lookup yields CDR1 MNHEY and CDR2 SVGAGI. CDR3 amino acids: CASSTQGINEKLFF. As DNA, the CDR3 is TGTGCCAGCAGTACCCAGGGCATTAATGAAAAACTGTTTTTT.

V usage is TRBV28 and J usage is TRBJ2-3; the match to TRBD2 covers 15 bases. Germline V CDR1 and CDR2: MDHEN, SYDVKM. The CDR3 has 16 amino acids. J lost 3 bases, V lost 6 bases, and 4 bases had no gene match. DNA of the CDR3: TGTGCCAGCAGCTTCGGGACTAGCGGGGGGACAGATACGCAGTATTTT. Its protein product is CASSFGTSGGTDTQYF.

The chain joins TRBV7-2 to TRBJ2-1, with D tentatively TRBD1 (6 bases). This CDR3 comprises 12 residues. Deletions cut 5 bases from V and 8 bases from J, with 10 bases between. Germline CDR1 SGHTA, CDR2 FQGNSA. CDR3 nucleotide sequence: TGTGCCAGCAGCATCCAGGGGTATGAGCAGTTCTTC. It yields the protein CASSIQGYEQFF.

The chain couples TRBV5-1 to TRBJ2-6; possible D gene TRBD2, 5 bases. Per the germline V gene, CDR1 is SGHRS and CDR2 is YFSETQ. V was pared by 4 bases and J by 0 bases, with 11 bases between. CDR3 length equals 16 residues. The CDR3 here is CASSAERASGANVLTF. In DNA form, the CDR3 reads TGCGCCAGCAGCGCGGAGAGGGCCTCTGGGGCCAACGTCCTGACTTTC.

The genes are TRBV9 and TRBJ2-5, with 7 bases aligning to TRBD2. CDR3 length: 13 residues. Germline V gene data show CDR1 as SGDLS and CDR2 as YYNGEE. J lost 4 bases, V lost 4 bases, and 4 bases had no gene match. CDR3 amino acids: CASSPRTRETQYF. CDR3 nucleotide sequence: TGTGCCAGCAGCCCCCGGACTAGAGAGACCCAGTACTTC. The full variable domain, rest sourced from reference TRBV9 and TRBJ2-5, is DSGVTQTPKHLITATGQRVTLRCSPRSGDLSVYWYQQSLDQGLQFLIQYYNGEERAKGNILERFSAQQFPDLHSELNLSSLELGDSALYFCASSPRTRETQYFGPGTRLLVL.

This clone was observed a single time. The V call is TRBV6-5, the J call TRBJ1-2; 7 positions agree with TRBD1. CDR3 length equals 13 residues. Germline CDR1 reads MNHEY; CDR2 reads SVGAGI. Germline trimming cut 8 bases from V and 8 bases from J; bases unmatched to any gene: 11. DNA of the CDR3: TGTGCCAGCGGAACCGGGACAGCTTGGGGCTACACCTTC. Translated: CASGTGTAWGYTF.

V is TRBV19 and J is TRBJ2-7; 7 bases are a match to TRBD2. This CDR3 has 16 residues. CDR1 is LNHDA, CDR2 SQIVND, per germline (reference sequence). J was trimmed by 0 bases and V by 6 bases; bases with no gene match: 11. DNA of the CDR3: TGTGCCAGTAGCGCAAAGCGGGGAACCCTCTCCTACGAGCAGTACTTC. Translating gives CASSAKRGTLSYEQYF.

CDR3 region: CSVGDSGGVSSYEQYF. CDR3 coding DNA: TGCAGCGTTGGTGATAGCGGGGGAGTTAGCTCCTACGAGCAGTACTTC. V and J are TRBV29-1 and TRBJ2-7; TRBD2 aligns across 9 bases. Germline V gene lookup returns CDR1 SQVTM and CDR2 ANQGSEA. With 4 bases clipped from V and 0 bases from J, the junction kept 10 bases outside the gene matches. This CDR3 is 16 amino acids long.

The rearrangement uses TRBV5-4 and TRBJ2-7, with TRBD1 matching over 10 bases. The CDR3 is 15 residues long. Trimming took 0 bases from V and 2 from J; bases not matched to a gene: 2. Germline-derived CDR1 and CDR2 are SGHNT and YYREEE (reference sequence). CDR3 protein: CASSLEGTGAYEQYF. CDR3 in DNA: TGTGCCAGCAGCTTGGAAGGGACAGGGGCCTACGAGCAGTACTTC.

V is TRBV27 and J is TRBJ1-4; TRBD1 is a possible D gene (6 bases). V lost 7 bases and J 4 bases, leaving 22 bases between the germline ends. Germline assignment: CDR1 MNHEY and CDR2 SMNVEV (reference sequence). The CDR3 has 17 residues. The CDR3, as DNA: TGTGCCAGCAAAATAGACAGGTATATAGGAAATAATGAAAAACTGTTTTTT. It specifies CASKIDRYIGNNEKLFF.

The CDR3 DNA is TGTGCCAGCAGCCACTTGGACAGGCATCCAAAGGGAGATACGCAGTATTTT. Translated, it gives CASSHLDRHPKGDTQYF. The chain couples TRBV4-2 to TRBJ2-3, with 7 bases aligning to TRBD1. This CDR3 is built from 17 residues. Germline V gene data show CDR1 as LGHNA and CDR2 as YNFKEQ. V dropped 3 bases and J dropped 5; count of bases not matched to a gene: 14.

This sequence joins TRBV9 and TRBJ1-1; possible D gene TRBD1, 5 bases. From germline, CDR1 is SGDLS and CDR2 YYNGEE. Trimming left V 4 bases short and J 1 base short, with 8 bases between. The CDR3 totals 13 residues. The CDR3 sequence: CASSQGQNTEAFF. The CDR3 DNA sequence: TGTGCCAGCAGCCAGGGTCAGAACACTGAAGCTTTCTTT.

The chain employs TRBV28 and TRBJ1-1; no clear D gene. Germline lookup yields CDR1 MDHEN and CDR2 SYDVKM. V dropped 3 bases and J dropped 5 bases, with 16 bases sitting between them. The CDR3 extends over 15 amino acids. The CDR3 spells CASSFWEGTGTEAFF. CDR3 coding DNA: TGTGCCAGCAGTTTCTGGGAGGGTACGGGGACTGAAGCTTTCTTT.

The gene calls are TRBV6-5 and TRBJ2-7; D is possibly TRBD1 (5 bases). The CDR3 extends over 15 amino acids. V lost 2 bases and J 2 bases, leaving 13 bases between the germline ends. The germline V gene encodes CDR1 MNHEY and CDR2 SVGAGI. In DNA, the CDR3 is TGTGCCAGCAGTTACCAGGGCTCGGGCGCCTACGAGCAGTACTTC. Its protein product is CASSYQGSGAYEQYF.

The chain links TRBV5-1 to TRBJ1-2, with TRBD1 as a possible D gene (6 bases). Germline V gene sequence: CDR1 SGHRS, CDR2 YFSETQ. This CDR3 is built from 13 residues. Trimming left V 3 bases short and J 6 bases short, with 12 bases between. The CDR3 loop is CASSSQGTDGYTF. In DNA form, the CDR3 reads TGCGCCAGCAGCTCCCAGGGGACGGATGGCTACACCTTC.

The rearrangement joins TRBV5-1 to TRBJ1-2; 9 bases fit TRBD1. The CDR3 loop spans 14 amino acids. V lost 3 bases and J lost 3; bases outside the gene matches: 3. The germline CDR1 and CDR2 sequences are SGHRS and YFSETQ. DNA of the CDR3: TGCGCCAGCAGCTGGGACAGGGAAGACTATGGCTACACCTTC. Translation gives CASSWDREDYGYTF.

This chain connects TRBV5-1 to TRBJ1-6; TRBD1 aligns across 7 bases. From germline, CDR1 is SGHRS and CDR2 YFSETQ. This CDR3 is 15 amino acids long. V was clipped by 2 bases and J by 8 bases; unmatched bases: 7. The CDR3 region is CASSLPQGSDSPLHF. The CDR3 coding sequence is TGCGCCAGCAGCTTACCACAGGGGAGTGATTCACCCCTCCACTTT.

J is TRBJ1-5 and V is TRBV9; 10 bases are shared with TRBD1. Germline CDR1 SGDLS, CDR2 YYNGEE. The CDR3 extends over 14 amino acids. Losses at the gene ends were 2 bases for V and 4 bases for J; bases not matched to a gene: 0. As DNA, the CDR3 is TGTGCCAGCAGCGTGGGACAGGGGAATCAGCCCCAGCATTTT. Its protein is CASSVGQGNQPQHF.

The rearrangement links TRBV6-5 to TRBJ1-2; possible D gene TRBD1, 6 bases. V lost 6 bases to trimming and J lost 4 bases, with 15 bases between them. The CDR3 spans 14 residues. Germline V gives CDR1 MNHEY, CDR2 SVGAGI. CDR3 DNA sequence: TGTGCCAGCAGCCCAAGCAGGGGCGCCTATGGCTACACCTTC. Protein product: CASSPSRGAYGYTF.

The CDR3 spells CASSPPGLAGGEQFF. The DNA for the CDR3 is TGTGCCAGCTCACCACCGGGACTAGCGGGGGGGGAGCAGTTCTTC. This chain links TRBV18 with TRBJ2-1; TRBD2 agrees at 16 bases. Per germline, CDR1 KGHSH and CDR2 LQKENI. The CDR3 has 15 amino acids. Unmatched junction bases numbered 0, after V lost 0 bases and J lost 10 bases. The whole variable domain, filled in from reference TRBV18 and TRBJ2-1, reads NAGVMQNPRHLVRRRGQEARLRCSPMKGHSHVYWYRQLPEEGLKFMVYLQKENIIDESGMPKERFSAEFPKEGPSILRIQQVVRGDSAAYFCASSPPGLAGGEQFFGPGTRLTVL.

The CDR3 nucleotides read TGTGCCAGCCACAGGGTGGCTGGAAACACCATATATTTT. It yields the protein CASHRVAGNTIYF. The rearrangement uses TRBV2 and TRBJ1-3; weak D call: TRBD1 (6 bases). V shed 8 bases and J shed 2 bases, with 10 bases lying between them. The CDR3 consists of 13 residues. Germline V gene lookup returns CDR1 SNHLY and CDR2 FYNNEI.